This T cell receptor (beta chain) is from a study of identical twins. Study-wide points: Excess sharing between twins was weaker in beta out-of-frame sequences. Conclusions were based on cross-sectional statistical analysis, without following the same donors. Analyses of zero insertions could be partly confounded by invariant MAIT and iNKT cells.

With regard to this clonotype: Its specificity is unknown.

TCRdb itself ran the 5' RACE reads through MiXCR, one entry per CDR3 protein. The sample contains around 530,000 distinct CDR3 sequences, 15% of which appear only once. These sequences were also reported in another study, on yellow fever vaccine responses in identical twins.

The sequenced material came from CD4+ T cells sorted from blood. The source of this sequence is a woman younger than 35 in good health.

For the CDR3, the DNA is TGTGCCAGCAGCCAAGACCTAGCGGGAGAGGCCGGGGAGCTGTTTTTT. Its translation: CASSQDLAGEAGELFF. The chain combines TRBV3-1 with TRBJ2-2; 10 bases match TRBD2. Unmatched junction bases numbered 4, after V lost 0 bases and J lost 6 bases. The germline CDR1 and CDR2 sequences are LGHDT and YNNKEL (reference sequence). CDR3 length: 16 amino acids. The whole variable domain, remainder taken from reference TRBV3-1 and TRBJ2-2, is DTAVSQTPKYLVTQMGNDKSIKCEQNLGHDTMYWYKQDSKKFLKIMFSYNNKELIINETVPNRFSPKSPDKAHLNLHINSLELGDSAVYFCASSQDLAGEAGELFFGEGSRLTVL.